The clone carrying this T cell receptor beta chain was seen ten or more times. Libraries of TCR beta came from iRepertoire HTBI primers plus Arm-PCR of CDR3 regions. TCRdb re-derived calls from the multiplex PCR reads in MiXCR, one entry per CDR3 protein. The sample has a few hundred thousand distinct CDR3 sequences, 18% seen once. This entry belongs to a study of regulatory T cells in long-lasting Graves disease. Time point of the sample: newly diagnosed GD, antithyroid drugs for less than 3 months. From PBMCs, RNA was extracted and then used to make the TCR library. These records were also assigned to another study, of T cells in Graves' hyperthyroidism and ophthalmopathy.

The TCR comes from a woman in her twenties or thirties with Graves disease. The specimen comprised peripheral blood mononuclear cells (PBMCs), sampled at new diagnosis, from a patient treated with antithyroid drugs.

The CDR3, as DNA: TGTGCCACCAGTGATTCGGTCGCCACAGATACGCAGTATTTT. Its protein product is CATSDSVATDTQYF. The chain carries TRBV24-1 and TRBJ2-3; D is uncertain. Per the germline V gene, CDR1 is KGHDR and CDR2 is SFDVKD. The CDR3 covers 14 residues. Deletions cut 2 bases from V and 2 bases from J, with 7 bases between.